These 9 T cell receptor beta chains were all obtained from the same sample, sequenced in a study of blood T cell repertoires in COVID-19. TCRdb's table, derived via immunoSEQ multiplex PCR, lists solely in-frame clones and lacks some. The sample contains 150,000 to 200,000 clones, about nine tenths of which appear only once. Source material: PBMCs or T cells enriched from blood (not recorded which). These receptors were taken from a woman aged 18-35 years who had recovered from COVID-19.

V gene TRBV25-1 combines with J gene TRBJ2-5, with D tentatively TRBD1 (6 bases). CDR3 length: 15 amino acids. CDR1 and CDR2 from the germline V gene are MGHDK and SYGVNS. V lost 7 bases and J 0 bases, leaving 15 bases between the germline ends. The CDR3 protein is CASMVQGWYQETQYF. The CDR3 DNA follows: TGTGCCAGCATGGTACAGGGATGGTACCAAGAGACCCAGTACTTC. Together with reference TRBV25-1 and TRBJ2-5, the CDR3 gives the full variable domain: EADIYQTPRYLVIGTGKKITLECSQTMGHDKMYWYQQDPGMELHLIHYSYGVNSTEKGDLSSESTVSRIRTEHFPLTLESARPSHTSQYLCASMVQGWYQETQYFGPGTRLLVL.

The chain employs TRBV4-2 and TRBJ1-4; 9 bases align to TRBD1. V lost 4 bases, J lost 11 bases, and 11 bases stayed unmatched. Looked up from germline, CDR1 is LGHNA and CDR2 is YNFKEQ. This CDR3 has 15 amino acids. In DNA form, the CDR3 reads TGTGCCAGCAGCCTATACAGGACAGGGGCCCCCAAACTGTTTTTT. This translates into CASSLYRTGAPKLFF.

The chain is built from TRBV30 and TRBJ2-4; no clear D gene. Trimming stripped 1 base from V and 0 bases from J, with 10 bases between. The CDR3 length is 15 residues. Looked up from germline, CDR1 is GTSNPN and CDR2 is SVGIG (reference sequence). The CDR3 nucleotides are TGTGCCTGGAGTGCTACTCCTATAGCCAAAAACATTCAGTACTTC. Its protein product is CAWSATPIAKNIQYF.

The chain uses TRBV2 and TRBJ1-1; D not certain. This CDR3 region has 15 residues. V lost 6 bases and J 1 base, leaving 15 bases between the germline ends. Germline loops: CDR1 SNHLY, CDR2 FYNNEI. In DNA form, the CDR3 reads TGTGCCAGCAGGCTGGAGGGAGGCGCGAACACTGAAGCTTTCTTT. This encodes CASRLEGGANTEAFF.

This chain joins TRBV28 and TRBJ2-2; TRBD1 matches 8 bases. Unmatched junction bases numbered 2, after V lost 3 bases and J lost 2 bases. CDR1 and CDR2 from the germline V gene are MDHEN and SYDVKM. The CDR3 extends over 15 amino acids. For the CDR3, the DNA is TGTGCCAGCAGTTTCGACAGGGGCAACACCGGGGAGCTGTTTTTT. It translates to CASSFDRGNTGELFF.

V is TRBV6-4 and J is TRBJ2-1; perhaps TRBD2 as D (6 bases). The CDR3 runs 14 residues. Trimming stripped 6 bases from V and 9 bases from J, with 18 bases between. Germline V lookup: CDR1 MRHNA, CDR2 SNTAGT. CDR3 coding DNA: TGTGCCAGCAGCCTTCTCGGGGAGGTCGGTGAGCAGTTCTTC. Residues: CASSLLGEVGEQFF.

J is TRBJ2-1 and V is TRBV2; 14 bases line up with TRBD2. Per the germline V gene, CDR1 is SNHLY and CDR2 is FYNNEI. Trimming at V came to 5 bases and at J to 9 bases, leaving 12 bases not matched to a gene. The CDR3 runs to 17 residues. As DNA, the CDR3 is TGTGCCAGCAGTAACAAAACTCCGGGACTAGCGGGAGCTGAGCAGTTCTTC. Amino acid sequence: CASSNKTPGLAGAEQFF.

CDR3: CASSLSLGQGAFF. CDR3 DNA: TGTGCCAGCAGTTTATCCTTGGGGCAGGGGGCTTTCTTT. The chain employs TRBV28 and TRBJ1-1, with D maybe TRBD1 (6 bases). The CDR3 contains 13 residues. Germline V gives CDR1 MDHEN, CDR2 SYDVKM. V lost 1 base and J lost 11, with 14 bases in between.

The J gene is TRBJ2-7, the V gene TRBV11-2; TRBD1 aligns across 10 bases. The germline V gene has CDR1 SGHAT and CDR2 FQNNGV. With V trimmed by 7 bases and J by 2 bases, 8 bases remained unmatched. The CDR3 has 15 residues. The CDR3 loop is CASTSPGTGAYEQYF. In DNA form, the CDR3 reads TGTGCCAGCACCTCGCCTGGGACAGGGGCCTACGAGCAGTACTTC. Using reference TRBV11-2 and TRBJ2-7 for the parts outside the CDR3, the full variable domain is EAGVAQSPRYKIIEKRQSVAFWCNPISGHATLYWYQQILGQGPKLLIQFQNNGVVDDSQLPKDRFSAERLKGVDSTLKIQPAKLEDSAVYLCASTSPGTGAYEQYFGPGTRLTVT.